These 17 T cell receptor beta chains were sequenced from one sample in a study of Ad26.COV2.S vaccination and SARS-CoV-2 variants. Documented treatment: approximately 18 received Ad26.COV2.S at low or high dose, single or two shots; 5 received placebo; per-sample allocation not given. Vaccine and placebo recipients were sampled on day 63 after the first injection. Data came from immunoSEQ multiplex PCR; TCRdb stores just in-frame clones and leaves some out. The table has hundreds of thousands of clones, around 87% seen once. The sequences come from peripheral blood, collected in a trial of Ad26.COV2.S vaccine versus placebo. The receptors derive from a person aged 18-60 years who received the Ad26.COV2.S COVID-19 vaccine or a placebo.

This chain joins TRBV5-6 and TRBJ2-7; TRBD2 is a possible D gene (5 bases). V gave up 2 bases and J gave up 2 bases, with 11 bases separating them. CDR3 length equals 14 residues. CDR1 and CDR2 from the germline V gene are SGHDT and YYEEEE. CDR3 protein: CASSLWQRAYEQYF. The CDR3 nucleotides are TGTGCCAGCAGCTTATGGCAGAGGGCCTACGAGCAGTACTTC.

This clone was seen once. This chain links TRBV7-2 with TRBJ2-5, with a weak D call TRBD2 (6 bases). The germline gives CDR1 SGHTA, CDR2 FQGNSA. The CDR3 is 13 residues long. The V end was cut by 3 bases, the J end by 5 bases, with 10 bases between. The CDR3 bases are TGTGCCAGCAGCTTCGGGACTCAGGAGACCCAGTACTTC. It specifies CASSFGTQETQYF.

This sequence joins TRBV7-6 and TRBJ1-4, with 7 bases aligning to TRBD1. The germline V gene encodes CDR1 SGHVS and CDR2 FNYEAQ. The CDR3 sequence is 15 residues long. V lost 5 bases, J lost 4 bases, and 7 bases stayed unmatched. CDR3 region: CASSVRQGNNEKLFF. The CDR3 region has the DNA TGTGCCAGCAGCGTCAGACAGGGAAATAATGAAAAACTGTTTTTT.

The chain combines TRBV5-1 with TRBJ2-5; D assignment may be TRBD1 or TRBD2 (6 bases each). Germline V CDR1 and CDR2: SGHRS, YFSETQ. Trimming shortened V by 6 bases and J by 0 bases, and 12 bases separated the two germline ends. The CDR3 is 14 amino acids. CDR3 sequence: CASTRGRYQETQYF. The CDR3 DNA is TGCGCCAGCACTAGGGGGAGGTACCAAGAGACCCAGTACTTC. Full variable domain (rest looked up from reference TRBV5-1 and TRBJ2-5): KAGVTQTPRYLIKTRGQQVTLSCSPISGHRSVSWYQQTPGQGLQFLFEYFSETQRNKGNFPGRFSGRQFSNSRSEMNVSTLELGDSALYLCASTRGRYQETQYFGPGTRLLVL.

The J gene is TRBJ1-1, the V gene TRBV19; TRBD1 matches 8 bases. The V gene's germline CDR1 is LNHDA and CDR2 SQIVND (reference sequence). J gave up 6 bases and V 1 base, and 16 bases lay outside the gene matches. This CDR3 has 18 residues. The CDR3 region is CASSIGPGGAERKAEAFF. The CDR3 bases are TGTGCCAGTAGTATAGGCCCAGGGGGCGCTGAGCGTAAGGCTGAAGCTTTCTTT. The full variable domain, completed using reference TRBV19 and TRBJ1-1, is DGGITQSPKYLFRKEGQNVTLSCEQNLNHDAMYWYRQDPGQGLRLIYYSQIVNDFQKGDIAEGYSVSREKKESFPLTVTSAQKNPTAFYLCASSIGPGGAERKAEAFFGQGTRLTVV.

In its sample, this clone was seen a few times. V and J are TRBV15 and TRBJ2-7; D possibly matches TRBD1 or TRBD2 (6 bases each). CDR1 and CDR2 (germline): LNHNV, YYDKDF (reference sequence). Between the trimmed V and J ends, which lost 0 bases and 2 bases, there was a span of 14 bases. The CDR3 loop spans 16 amino acids. The CDR3 sequence: CATSRDGGTLAYEQYF. The CDR3, as DNA: TGTGCCACCAGCAGAGATGGGGGGACACTTGCCTACGAGCAGTACTTC.

This rearrangement joins TRBV5-6 to TRBJ1-5; D unclear. Trimming pared 0 bases from V and 4 bases from J, leaving 11 bases between. The CDR3 loop spans 15 amino acids. Germline lookup yields CDR1 SGHDT and CDR2 YYEEEE. For the CDR3, the DNA is TGTGCCAGCAGCTTGGGGCCAAGAGGAAATCAGCCCCAGCATTTT. It translates to CASSLGPRGNQPQHF.

The rearrangement joins TRBV6-5 to TRBJ1-2, with D uncertain. This CDR3 comprises 13 residues. Trimming took off 4 bases at V and 10 bases at J, with 16 bases between the two ends. Germline lookup yields CDR1 MNHEY and CDR2 SVGAGI. The CDR3 sequence is CASSSDGRRDYTF. For the CDR3, the DNA is TGTGCCAGCAGTTCGGACGGAAGAAGGGACTACACCTTC.

J is TRBJ2-1 and V is TRBV19, with D tentatively TRBD2 (5 bases). The V gene lost 9 bases and the J gene lost 7 bases, with 10 bases spanning the gap. This CDR3 has 11 residues. The germline V gene encodes CDR1 LNHDA and CDR2 SQIVND (reference sequence). In DNA, the CDR3 is TGTGCCAGCCGTACGGGGAATGAGCAGTTCTTC. This gives the protein CASRTGNEQFF.

This clone was seen once. V usage is TRBV9 and J usage is TRBJ2-1; TRBD2 matches 10 bases. Germline loops: CDR1 SGDLS, CDR2 YYNGEE. V trimming: 0 bases; J trimming: 9 bases; junction bases outside the gene matches: 9. CDR3 length: 16 residues. CDR3 DNA: TGTGCCAGCAGCGTAGCGCCCAGCGGGGGGGGTATTGAGCAGTTCTTC. Translating gives CASSVAPSGGGIEQFF.

The chain employs TRBV7-2 and TRBJ1-4, with 10 bases identical to TRBD1. V lost 3 bases, J lost 0 bases, and 4 bases stayed unmatched. This CDR3 spans 17 amino acids. The germline CDR1 and CDR2 sequences are SGHTA and FQGNSA. The CDR3 region has the DNA TGTGCCAGCAGCTTCGGACAGGGGGGTCCAACTAATGAAAAACTGTTTTTT. The encoded protein is CASSFGQGGPTNEKLFF. Supplemented by reference TRBV7-2 and TRBJ1-4, the full variable domain reads GAGVSQSPSNKVTEKGKDVELRCDPISGHTALYWYRQSLGQGLEFLIYFQGNSAPDKSGLPSDRFSAERTGGSVSTLTIQRTQQEDSAVYLCASSFGQGGPTNEKLFFGSGTQLSVL.

CDR3 coding DNA: TGCGCCAGCAGCTCCCGACTCGTGCAAGAGACCCAGTACTTC. Translation gives CASSSRLVQETQYF. The chain employs TRBV5-1 and TRBJ2-5; D remains unclear. The germline CDR1 and CDR2 sequences are SGHRS and YFSETQ. The CDR3 loop spans 14 amino acids. The ends were cut back, 3 bases at V and 2 bases at J, with 11 bases in the middle.

The chain uses TRBV7-2 and TRBJ1-5, with unresolved D. The CDR3 is made up of 14 amino acids. The V gene's germline CDR1 is SGHTA and CDR2 FQGNSA. The ends were cut back, 2 bases at V and 4 bases at J, with 9 bases in the middle. DNA of the CDR3: TGTGCCAGCAGCTTAAATATTGGAAATCAGCCCCAGCATTTT. Its translation: CASSLNIGNQPQHF.

The chain links TRBV7-6 to TRBJ2-7, with 7 bases fitting TRBD2. Germline CDR1 reads SGHVS; CDR2 reads FNYEAQ. CDR3 length: 15 amino acids. Trimming at V came to 3 bases and at J to 2 bases, leaving 7 bases not matched to a gene. The CDR3 DNA reads TGTGCCAGCAGCTTGACCTCGGGGGGACCCTACGAGCAGTACTTC. Translation: CASSLTSGGPYEQYF. Drawing the rest from reference TRBV7-6 and TRBJ2-7, the complete variable domain is GAGVSQSPRYKVTKRGQDVALRCDPISGHVSLYWYRQALGQGPEFLTYFNYEAQQDKSGLPNDRFSAERPEGSISTLTIQRTEQRDSAMYRCASSLTSGGPYEQYFGPGTRLTVT.

The chain couples TRBV7-9 to TRBJ2-1; no firm D call. V lost 2 bases and J 9 bases, leaving 8 bases between the germline ends. Germline V gene sequence: CDR1 SEHNR, CDR2 FQNEAQ (reference sequence). The CDR3 consists of 12 residues. CDR3 bases: TGTGCCAGCAGCTTATCGGCGCTTGAGCAGTTCTTC. It is translated as CASSLSALEQFF.

This chain uses TRBV5-4 with TRBJ1-1; no clear D gene. Germline assignment: CDR1 SGHNT and CDR2 YYREEE (reference sequence). CDR3 length: 16 residues. Trimming pared 4 bases from V and 3 bases from J, leaving 19 bases between. CDR3 DNA sequence: TGTGCCAGCAGCCCCACACCTAAAGACATCCACACTGAAGCTTTCTTT. As protein: CASSPTPKDIHTEAFF.

The chain has TRBV6-6 and TRBJ2-7; D unresolved. The germline V and J ends were trimmed by 6 bases and 0 bases, with 6 bases remaining between them. The V gene's germline CDR1 is MNHNY and CDR2 SVGAGI (reference sequence). This CDR3 contains 12 residues. CDR3: CASSLTSYEQYF. The CDR3, as DNA: TGTGCCAGCAGCCTGACCTCCTACGAGCAGTACTTC.